The 20 T cell receptor beta chains reported below all come from one sample, sequenced in a study of T cell responses to AZD1222 COVID-19 vaccine. Libraries were prepared by immunoSEQ multiplex PCR; TCRdb keeps only in-frame clonotypes and omits some of them. The sample carries tens of thousands of clones, around 80% recorded once. The starting material was peripheral blood, obtained 28 days after the second AZD1222 dose. These TCRs come from an adult who received the AZD1222 COVID-19 vaccine.

The rearrangement links TRBV30 to TRBJ2-5; D perhaps matches TRBD1 (6 bases). The CDR3 consists of 14 residues. Germline CDR1 and CDR2: GTSNPN and SVGIG (reference sequence). Between the trimmed V and J ends, which lost 1 base and 9 bases, there was a span of 18 bases. CDR3 sequence reads: CAWSATTGHAPQYF. CDR3 sequence (DNA): TGTGCCTGGAGTGCGACTACGGGACACGCGCCCCAGTACTTC.

The CDR3 here is CAISETSGLNTGELFF. As DNA, the CDR3 is TGTGCCATCAGTGAGACTAGCGGGCTGAACACCGGGGAGCTGTTTTTT. This rearrangement joins TRBV10-3 to TRBJ2-2; the match to TRBD2 covers 9 bases. There are 16 residues in the CDR3. Germline trimming cut 2 bases from V and 1 base from J; bases unmatched to any gene: 2. Germline loops: CDR1 ENHRY, CDR2 SYGVKD.

V is TRBV5-4 and J is TRBJ2-1; D not resolved. Germline CDR1 reads SGHNT; CDR2 reads YYREEE (reference sequence). This CDR3 spans 12 amino acids. Trimming took off 1 base at V and 6 bases at J, with 5 bases between the two ends. The CDR3 sequence is CASSLFGNEQFF. CDR3 nucleotides: TGTGCCAGCAGCTTGTTCGGCAATGAGCAGTTCTTC.

This clone has a handful of counts. The chain couples TRBV5-5 to TRBJ1-2, with D tentatively TRBD1 (5 bases). Between the trimmed V and J ends, which lost 0 bases and 4 bases, there was a span of 10 bases. The germline V gene has CDR1 SGHKS and CDR2 YYEKEE (reference sequence). This CDR3 is built from 14 residues. The CDR3 DNA is TGTGCCAGCAGCTTGGGAGGGGCCCTCTATGGCTACACCTTC. It is translated as CASSLGGALYGYTF.

J is TRBJ2-2 and V is TRBV28; 10 bases fit TRBD2. The CDR3 contains 15 residues. Trimming at V came to 5 bases and at J to 4 bases, leaving 4 bases not matched to a gene. Germline V gives CDR1 MDHEN, CDR2 SYDVKM. CDR3 bases: TGTGCCAGCAGTCTCCCTAGCGGGAGCACCGGGGAGCTGTTTTTT. This codes for CASSLPSGSTGELFF.

The chain is built from TRBV10-3 and TRBJ1-1; no clear D gene. CDR1 and CDR2 (germline): ENHRY, SYGVKD. The CDR3 is 16 amino acids. The V end was cut by 0 bases, the J end by 7 bases, with 18 bases between. In DNA, the CDR3 is TGTGCCATCAGTGAGTCGCAGGCAATTGGTCGCCGTGAAGCTTTCTTT. This sequence encodes CAISESQAIGRREAFF.

This chain uses TRBV27 with TRBJ2-7; D not certain. The CDR3 has 12 amino acids. Germline values: CDR1 MNHEY, CDR2 SMNVEV (reference sequence). V lost 3 bases and J lost 6, with 9 bases in between. DNA of the CDR3: TGTGCCAGCAGTTTTCACCCGGGCGAGCAGTACTTC. This translates into CASSFHPGEQYF.

The chain couples TRBV20-1 to TRBJ1-1, with D uncertain. From germline, CDR1 is DFQATT and CDR2 SNEGSKA (reference sequence). V was clipped by 4 bases and J by 1 base, with 4 bases between them. The length of the CDR3 is 11 residues. CDR3 in amino acids: CSANRNTEAFF. The CDR3 nucleotides read TGCAGTGCTAATAGGAACACTGAAGCTTTCTTT.

The chain links TRBV3-1 (or the pseudogene TRBV3-2) to TRBJ2-1, with a tentative D call TRBD2 (6 bases). The CDR3 spans 15 residues. V lost 4 bases to trimming and J lost 2 bases, with 12 bases between them. The germline V gene encodes CDR1 LGHDT and CDR2 YNNKEL (reference sequence). CDR3 DNA sequence: TGTGCCAGCAGCCCCTCCGGGAGCACCTACAATGAGCAGTTCTTC. Its translation is CASSPSGSTYNEQFF.

The gene calls are TRBV28 and TRBJ1-5, with TRBD1 as a possible D gene (6 bases). The CDR3 is made up of 16 amino acids. Trimming stripped 7 bases from V and 3 bases from J, with 19 bases between. Germline V gene data show CDR1 as MDHEN and CDR2 as SYDVKM. CDR3 coding DNA: TGTGCCAGCAACCCCTCAGGGGATCCCTTCAATCAGCCCCAGCATTTT. Residues: CASNPSGDPFNQPQHF. Supplemented by reference TRBV28 and TRBJ1-5, the full variable domain reads DVKVTQSSRYLVKRTGEKVFLECVQDMDHENMFWYRQDPGLGLRLIYFSYDVKMKEKGDIPEGYSVSREKKERFSLILESASTNQTSMYLCASNPSGDPFNQPQHFGDGTRLSIL.

In this sample, this clone turned up a few times. The chain links TRBV15 to TRBJ2-7, with TRBD2 as a possible D gene (5 bases). The CDR3 loop spans 14 amino acids. V lost 4 bases, J lost 3 bases, and 13 bases lay in between. The V gene's germline CDR1 is LNHNV and CDR2 YYDKDF (reference sequence). This CDR3 is CATSIGGWGYEQYF. Here the CDR3 DNA reads TGTGCCACCAGCATCGGAGGATGGGGCTACGAGCAGTACTTC. Full variable domain (rest looked up from reference TRBV15 and TRBJ2-7): DAMVIQNPRYQVTQFGKPVTLSCSQTLNHNVMYWYQQKSSQAPKLLFHYYDKDFNNEADTPDNFQSRRPNTSFCFLDIRSPGLGDTAMYLCATSIGGWGYEQYFGPGTRLTVT.

The V gene is TRBV11-2, the J gene TRBJ2-7; TRBD1 agrees at 11 bases. V lost 5 bases and J lost 4; bases outside the gene matches: 4. The germline V gene encodes CDR1 SGHAT and CDR2 FQNNGV. The CDR3 has 14 amino acids. The CDR3 is CASSRTGGNYEQYF. In DNA form, the CDR3 reads TGTGCCAGCAGCCGGACAGGGGGCAATTACGAGCAGTACTTC.

This clone was observed a few times. The V call is TRBV11-2, the J call TRBJ2-2; the D is unclear. CDR1 and CDR2 from the germline V gene are SGHAT and FQNNGV. The CDR3 is made up of 13 amino acids. The V gene lost 6 bases and the J gene lost 7 bases, with 12 bases spanning the gap. In nucleotides, the CDR3 is TGTGCCAGCAGTGTAGTAGTTGACGGGGAGCTGTTTTTT. Its translation is CASSVVVDGELFF.

Worth noting for this clone: The junction shows a germline mismatch at one end, possibly a read error. The chain employs TRBV12-3 or TRBV12-4 and TRBJ2-1; D perhaps matches TRBD2 (5 bases). The CDR3 covers 13 residues. CDR3: CASSPDSDNEQFF. CDR3 DNA: TGTGCCAGCAGTCCGGACTCCGACAATGAGCAGTTCTTC.

The DNA for the CDR3 is TGTGCCAGCAGCGGCAACAGGGTGGGCGGCGAGCAGTACTTC. It encodes CASSGNRVGGEQYF. This chain joins TRBV7-9 and TRBJ2-7, with D tentatively TRBD1 (6 bases). The V end was cut by 5 bases, the J end by 6 bases, with 17 bases between. CDR3 length equals 14 residues. CDR1 is SEHNR and CDR2 is FQNEAQ in the germline V gene (reference sequence).

The chain has TRBV29-1 and TRBJ2-4, with a possible D match to TRBD1 (6 bases). Germline V lookup: CDR1 SQVTM, CDR2 ANQGSEA. The CDR3 sequence is 12 residues long. Trimming stripped 4 bases from V and 7 bases from J, with 11 bases between. CDR3 sequence reads: CSVAGASNIQYF. In DNA, the CDR3 is TGCAGCGTTGCAGGGGCCAGTAACATTCAGTACTTC.

V and J are TRBV28 and TRBJ1-2, with 9 bases identical to TRBD1. This CDR3 has 15 amino acids. V was clipped by 5 bases and J by 8 bases; unmatched bases: 12. Germline loops: CDR1 MDHEN, CDR2 SYDVKM. CDR3 sequence reads: CASSPGQGLRGGYTF. The CDR3 region has the DNA TGTGCCAGCAGTCCTGGACAGGGGCTGAGGGGAGGCTACACCTTC.

V gene TRBV10-2 combines with J gene TRBJ2-7; unclear D gene. The germline CDR1 and CDR2 sequences are WSHSY and SAAADI. The V and J ends lost 6 bases and 4 bases respectively, with 13 bases between them. CDR3 length: 13 residues. DNA of the CDR3: TGCGCCAGCAGGGCAGTCCACTTGTACGAGCAGTACTTC. Encoded protein: CASRAVHLYEQYF.

This chain's CDR3 is CASSLADGPNQPQHF. CDR3 in DNA: TGCGCCAGCAGCTTGGCGGACGGCCCCAATCAGCCCCAGCATTTT. The V call is TRBV5-1, the J call TRBJ1-5; D gene uncertain. The CDR3 sequence is 15 residues long. V was pared by 0 bases and J by 3 bases, with 10 bases between. Germline loops: CDR1 SGHRS, CDR2 YFSETQ. Drawing the rest from reference TRBV5-1 and TRBJ1-5, the complete variable domain is KAGVTQTPRYLIKTRGQQVTLSCSPISGHRSVSWYQQTPGQGLQFLFEYFSETQRNKGNFPGRFSGRQFSNSRSEMNVSTLELGDSALYLCASSLADGPNQPQHFGDGTRLSIL.

The rearrangement uses TRBV7-9 and TRBJ1-3, with 7 positions matching TRBD1. The CDR3 has 15 amino acids. V gave up 4 bases and J gave up 3 bases; unmatched junction bases: 6. Germline values: CDR1 SEHNR, CDR2 FQNEAQ (reference sequence). The CDR3 spells CASSWTGGSGNTIYF. CDR3 nucleotides: TGTGCCAGCAGCTGGACAGGAGGGAGTGGAAACACCATATATTTT.